The 24 T cell receptor beta chains presented below share a single source sample, sequenced in a study of T-cell reconstitution after alpha-beta-depleted transplantation in children. A library of TCRbeta sequences, prepared with unique molecular identifiers, was generated. MiXCR, applied by TCRdb to the PCR reads, yields one record per CDR3 protein. The table has over 550,000 distinct CDR3 sequences, roughly a tenth seen once; the top ten hold 3.5% to 5%. The sequencing used PBMCs from the stem cell graft donor, collected from the stem cell graft. These receptors came from a human donor who donated a stem cell graft to a child with acute myeloid leukemia.

This rearrangement joins TRBV15 to TRBJ2-5; D could derive from TRBD1 or TRBD2 (5 bases each). The CDR3 runs 16 residues. V lost 3 bases, J lost 3 bases, and 17 bases lay in between. Germline V gene data show CDR1 as LNHNV and CDR2 as YYDKDF (reference sequence). CDR3 protein: CATSRTGAIGEETQYF. The CDR3 DNA reads as TGTGCCACCAGCAGGACCGGGGCGATTGGGGAAGAGACCCAGTACTTC.

This clonotype was seen a handful of times. V is TRBV4-2 and J is TRBJ2-3; 9 bases agree with TRBD2. Per the germline V gene, CDR1 is LGHNA and CDR2 is YNFKEQ. The J segment lost 0 bases and the V segment lost 2 bases, leaving 6 bases of the junction unmatched. The CDR3 has 17 residues. The CDR3 spells CASSQRSSGGSTDTQYF. For the CDR3, the DNA is TGTGCCAGCAGCCAACGTAGCAGCGGGGGGAGCACAGATACGCAGTATTTT.

This clonotype was observed many times. The chain recombines TRBV3-1 with TRBJ2-1; D gene uncertain. The CDR3 loop spans 13 amino acids. Per the germline V gene, CDR1 is LGHDT and CDR2 is YNNKEL (reference sequence). Deletions cut 0 bases from V and 7 bases from J, with 7 bases between. CDR3 sequence reads: CASSQDPYNEQFF. The CDR3 DNA follows: TGTGCCAGCAGCCAAGATCCATATAATGAGCAGTTCTTC.

This clonotype was observed at least ten times. The gene calls are TRBV7-2 and TRBJ2-5; weak D call: TRBD2 (5 bases). The CDR3 runs to 12 residues. V was clipped by 3 bases and J by 8 bases, with 10 bases between them. From germline, CDR1 is SGHTA and CDR2 FQGNSA. CDR3 sequence reads: CASSFLRETQYF. The CDR3 DNA sequence: TGTGCCAGCAGCTTTCTTCGGGAAACCCAGTACTTC.

The J gene is TRBJ2-1, the V gene TRBV6-2 or TRBV6-3; 16 bases are a match to TRBD2. The CDR3 totals 16 residues. Looked up from germline, CDR1 is MNHEY and CDR2 is SVGEGT. Germline trimming cut 2 bases from V and 12 bases from J; bases unmatched to any gene: 7. CDR3 protein: CASSYTQGLAGGRQFF. The CDR3, as DNA: TGTGCCAGCAGTTACACCCAGGGACTAGCGGGAGGGAGGCAGTTCTTC.

This clonotype was counted many times. This chain links TRBV27 with TRBJ2-1; TRBD2 agrees at 8 bases. CDR1 and CDR2 from the germline V gene are MNHEY and SMNVEV (reference sequence). The V and J ends lost 7 bases and 7 bases, in that order; junction bases with no gene match: 15. This CDR3 contains 16 residues. The CDR3 sequence is CASTLWAGGSRNEQFF. The CDR3, as DNA: TGTGCCAGCACCTTATGGGCGGGAGGCTCAAGGAATGAGCAGTTCTTC.

The chain links TRBV20-1 to TRBJ2-3; D may correspond to TRBD1 or TRBD2 (5 bases each). Germline CDR1 reads DFQATT; CDR2 reads SNEGSKA (reference sequence). The CDR3 spans 13 residues. CDR3 region: CSEWDPSTDTQYF. For the CDR3, the DNA is TGCAGCGAGTGGGACCCTAGCACAGATACGCAGTATTTT.

CDR3 in amino acids: CAISEPATYNEQFF. DNA for the CDR3: TGTGCCATCAGCGAACCAGCGACTTACAATGAGCAGTTCTTC. The chain uses TRBV10-3 and TRBJ2-1, with D hard to call. The CDR3 loop spans 14 amino acids. Germline CDR1 reads ENHRY; CDR2 reads SYGVKD. The V end lost 6 bases, the J end lost 4 bases, and 13 bases lay between the germline ends.

The chain employs TRBV12-3 or TRBV12-4 and TRBJ1-1; D gene ambiguous. CDR3 length: 12 residues. V lost 4 bases and J lost 6, with 9 bases in between. The CDR3, as DNA: TGTGCCAGCAGTTCGCCGACACCTGAAGCTTTCTTT. Residues: CASSSPTPEAFF.

The CDR3 here is CASSLDAGEQFF. CDR3 bases: TGTGCCAGCAGTTTGGACGCCGGTGAGCAGTTCTTC. V gene TRBV6-5 combines with J gene TRBJ2-1; the D is unclear. The length of the CDR3 is 12 residues. The V gene's germline CDR1 is MNHEY and CDR2 SVGAGI. V was pared by 4 bases and J by 9 bases, with 10 bases between.

The chain is built from TRBV3-1 and TRBJ2-7, with D tentatively TRBD2 (6 bases). Germline lookup yields CDR1 LGHDT and CDR2 YNNKEL (reference sequence). This CDR3 is 13 amino acids long. V gave up 4 bases and J gave up 5 bases, with 12 bases separating them. The CDR3 region is CASSPSAGHEQYF. The CDR3 DNA reads TGTGCCAGCAGCCCCTCGGCGGGACACGAGCAGTACTTC.

The CDR3 DNA reads as TGTGCCAGCAGGACGACAGTGGCGACTGAAGCTTTCTTT. This codes for CASRTTVATEAFF. The chain has TRBV28 and TRBJ1-1; D might be TRBD1 (5 bases). This CDR3 region has 13 residues. The germline V gene has CDR1 MDHEN and CDR2 SYDVKM. Trimming stripped 6 bases from V and 5 bases from J, with 13 bases between.

This clonotype was counted between two and nine times. This sequence joins TRBV20-1 and TRBJ2-7; D unresolved. CDR1 DFQATT and CDR2 SNEGSKA come from the germline V gene (reference sequence). V was pared by 1 base and J by 7 bases, with 14 bases between. CDR3 length equals 13 residues. CDR3: CSARVSLRVEQYF. The CDR3 DNA sequence: TGCAGTGCTAGAGTTAGCTTACGAGTGGAGCAGTACTTC.

This clonotype was counted a few times. The J gene is TRBJ2-1, the V gene TRBV4-2; D is unclear. The V gene lost 1 base and the J gene lost 5 bases, with 6 bases spanning the gap. The germline V gene has CDR1 LGHNA and CDR2 YNFKEQ. This CDR3 is 13 amino acids long. The chain's CDR3 is CASSQVADNEQFF. The CDR3 region has the DNA TGTGCCAGCAGCCAAGTAGCAGACAATGAGCAGTTCTTC.

This clonotype occurred many times. This chain connects TRBV20-1 to TRBJ2-1, with TRBD1 matching over 9 bases. This CDR3 has 11 amino acids. Germline V lookup: CDR1 DFQATT, CDR2 SNEGSKA (reference sequence). The CDR3 protein is CRGGQGHEQFF. DNA for the CDR3: TGCAGGGGGGGACAGGGTCATGAGCAGTTCTTC.

This clonotype has ten or more counts. The rearrangement uses TRBV9 and TRBJ2-2; D is ambiguous. V was trimmed by 0 bases and J by 1 base, leaving 7 bases between them. CDR3 size: 15 residues. Germline V lookup: CDR1 SGDLS, CDR2 YYNGEE. CDR3 coding DNA: TGTGCCAGCAGCGTAGCTACTGTGAACACCGGGGAGCTGTTTTTT. It is translated as CASSVATVNTGELFF.

Many counts were recorded for this clonotype. The chain joins TRBV4-3 to TRBJ2-1; D not resolved. The CDR3 has 17 amino acids. In germline, CDR1 is LGHNA, CDR2 YSLEER. Trimming removed 0 bases at V and 0 bases at J, with 12 bases between. The DNA for the CDR3 is TGCGCCAGCAGCCAAGAAACGGTAAGGAGCTCCTACAATGAGCAGTTCTTC. Translation: CASSQETVRSSYNEQFF.

V gene TRBV7-3 combines with J gene TRBJ2-1; no reliable D call. Germline V gene data show CDR1 as SGHTA and CDR2 as FQGTGA. Trimming pared 1 base from V and 4 bases from J, leaving 8 bases between. The length of the CDR3 is 14 residues. CDR3 nucleotides: TGTGCCAGCAGCTTAAAGCCTATGTACAATGAGCAGTTCTTC. It codes for CASSLKPMYNEQFF.

The sample holds many counts of this clonotype. The chain has TRBV12-3 or TRBV12-4 and TRBJ1-1; 7 nucleotides match TRBD1. The CDR3 spans 14 residues. V lost 4 bases to trimming and J lost 6 bases; unmatched junction nucleotides: 8. CDR3 loop: CASSSSPTGAEAFF. For the CDR3, the DNA is TGTGCCAGCAGTTCTAGTCCCACAGGGGCTGAAGCTTTCTTT.

V and J are TRBV7-8 and TRBJ2-2; no clear D. The germline V gene encodes CDR1 SGHVS and CDR2 FQNEAQ. The CDR3 has 15 residues. V was trimmed by 6 bases and J by 10 bases, leaving 21 bases between them. CDR3 in amino acids: CASSITPVMFAELFF. In DNA, the CDR3 is TGTGCCAGCAGTATAACCCCGGTAATGTTCGCGGAGCTGTTTTTT.

This clonotype has at least ten counts. The chain is built from TRBV14 and TRBJ2-7; D perhaps matches TRBD2 (5 bases). There are 15 residues in the CDR3. Looked up from germline, CDR1 is SGHDN and CDR2 is FVKESK. V was cut by 3 bases and J by 7 bases, with 19 bases left in between. CDR3 nucleotides: TGTGCCAGCAGCCAGAAGGGAGTAGCCCGAGAAGAGCAGTACTTC. Amino acids: CASSQKGVAREEQYF.

The table lists this clonotype with a few counts. The V gene is TRBV4-3, the J gene TRBJ2-3; D is possibly TRBD1 (6 bases). From germline, CDR1 is LGHNA and CDR2 YSLEER. The CDR3 extends over 15 amino acids. The V end lost 4 bases, the J end lost 2 bases, and 13 bases lay between the germline ends. CDR3 sequence (DNA): TGCGCCAGCAGCCTAGACAGGAGTTACACAGATACGCAGTATTTT. As protein: CASSLDRSYTDTQYF.

This chain connects TRBV15 to TRBJ2-7, with a possible D match to TRBD2 (6 bases). Germline CDR1 is LNHNV and CDR2 is YYDKDF (reference sequence). This CDR3 has 15 residues. Trimming pared 5 bases from V and 0 bases from J, leaving 14 bases between. CDR3 amino acids: CATSETSFSSYEQYF. The DNA for the CDR3 is TGTGCCACCAGCGAAACTAGCTTTTCCTCCTACGAGCAGTACTTC. Combining the CDR3 with reference TRBV15 and TRBJ2-7 gives the whole variable domain DAMVIQNPRYQVTQFGKPVTLSCSQTLNHNVMYWYQQKSSQAPKLLFHYYDKDFNNEADTPDNFQSRRPNTSFCFLDIRSPGLGDTAMYLCATSETSFSSYEQYFGPGTRLTVT.

This clonotype turned up a few times. This rearrangement joins TRBV15 to TRBJ2-7; D possibly corresponds to TRBD1 (6 bases). V shed 0 bases and J shed 2 bases, with 11 bases lying between them. This CDR3 contains 15 residues. Germline V gene sequence: CDR1 LNHNV, CDR2 YYDKDF (reference sequence). CDR3 DNA: TGTGCCACCAGCAGAGAACAGGGCTCAACCTACGAGCAGTACTTC. The encoded protein is CATSREQGSTYEQYF.